One sample yielded the 19 T cell receptor beta chains listed below, sequenced in a study of identical twins. TCRdb reprocessed the 5' RACE reads via MiXCR and lists one record per CDR3 protein. The data contain approximately 300,000 distinct CDR3 sequences, 8.5% to 9.5% of them singletons. The same data also went into a second study, on yellow fever vaccine responses in identical twins.

Sample: CD8+ T cells sorted from blood. These receptors came from a young woman in good health.

There are many counts of this clonotype. V gene TRBV3-1 combines with J gene TRBJ2-3; D possibly matches TRBD1 or TRBD2 (5 bases each). The CDR3 is made up of 15 amino acids. Trimming pared 4 bases from V and 6 bases from J, leaving 17 bases between. Germline V lookup: CDR1 LGHDT, CDR2 YNNKEL (reference sequence). CDR3 DNA sequence: TGTGCCAGCAGCCCCCGGGACCCCCTTGAGGATACGCAGTATTTT. Encoded protein: CASSPRDPLEDTQYF.

This clonotype was recorded at least ten times. The CDR3 end shows no conserved phenylalanine or tryptophan, and so a read error is likely. No DNA is shown, since the ends of the CDR3 on it are uncertain; the CDR3 is the one TCRdb lists. V usage is TRBV7-9 and J usage is TRBJ1-3; TRBD1, as called in the table, went unchecked against the DNA. Including both end residues, the CDR3 is 15 amino acids long. Germline CDR1 reads SEHNR; CDR2 reads FQNEAQ (reference sequence). CDR3 protein: CASSLGPDTGTGMFS.

The CDR3 here is CASGTGTFYEQYF. The DNA of the CDR3 is TGTGCCAGTGGGACAGGGACTTTCTACGAGCAGTACTTC. V gene TRBV27 combines with J gene TRBJ2-7; 9 bases fit TRBD1. There are 13 residues in the CDR3. Unmatched junction bases numbered 6, after V lost 9 bases and J lost 3 bases. Germline V gives CDR1 MNHEY, CDR2 SMNVEV (reference sequence).

In nucleotides, the CDR3 is TGCGCCAGCAGCCCAGGACCTTACCCTGAAGCTTTCTTT. Translating gives CASSPGPYPEAFF. The chain couples TRBV4-1 to TRBJ1-1; D ambiguous. The CDR3 is 13 amino acids. The V end was cut by 4 bases, the J end by 6 bases, with 12 bases between. In germline, CDR1 is MGHRA, CDR2 YSYEKL.

This clonotype was seen only a few times. V and J are TRBV27 and TRBJ2-1, with D possibly matching TRBD2 (5 bases). Trimming shortened V by 4 bases and J by 4 bases, and 14 bases separated the two germline ends. Germline lookup yields CDR1 MNHEY and CDR2 SMNVEV (reference sequence). The CDR3 is 15 amino acids. The CDR3, as DNA: TGTGCCAGCAGTTCAAGCCTAACGGGGTACAATGAGCAGTTCTTC. The encoded protein is CASSSSLTGYNEQFF.

The chain employs TRBV11-3 and TRBJ2-7, with TRBD1 matching over 9 bases. CDR1 SGHNT and CDR2 YENEEA come from the germline V gene. CDR3 size: 14 residues. V trimming: 6 bases; J trimming: 4 bases; junction bases outside the gene matches: 7. The CDR3 loop reads CASSSRDREYEQYF. As DNA, the CDR3 is TGTGCCAGCAGTTCCCGGGACAGGGAATACGAGCAGTACTTC.

This clonotype has a count of ten or more. The chain recombines TRBV29-1 with TRBJ2-7; no firm D call. V lost 2 bases and J 0 bases, leaving 14 bases between the germline ends. This CDR3 comprises 15 residues. Germline V gene data show CDR1 as SQVTM and CDR2 as ANQGSEA. The CDR3 coding sequence is TGCAGCGTTGAATTTTTCTCGATCAACTCCTACGAGCAGTACTTC. This encodes CSVEFFSINSYEQYF.

V and J are TRBV2 and TRBJ2-3; perhaps D is TRBD1 or TRBD2 (5 bases each). In germline, CDR1 is SNHLY, CDR2 FYNNEI. Trimming took 7 bases from V and 5 from J, leaving 19 bases between them. This CDR3 is 15 amino acids long. As DNA, the CDR3 is TGTGCCAGCACCCGGCTTGGGACCGAGAGAGATACGCAGTATTTT. It specifies CASTRLGTERDTQYF.

This chain uses TRBV29-1 with TRBJ2-7; a possible D gene is TRBD1 (6 bases). Trimming took 6 bases from V and 0 from J, leaving 15 bases between them. CDR1 SQVTM and CDR2 ANQGSEA come from the germline V gene. The CDR3 runs 14 residues. CDR3 region: CSVVQGANSYEQYF. The CDR3 DNA reads as TGCAGCGTAGTACAGGGTGCGAACTCCTACGAGCAGTACTTC.

V gene TRBV29-1 combines with J gene TRBJ2-7; TRBD2 matches 8 bases. The V segment lost 2 bases and the J segment 3 bases; nucleotides outside the gene matches: 3. Germline V CDR1 and CDR2: SQVTM, ANQGSEA. This CDR3 region has 13 residues. CDR3 sequence: CSVETGLDYEQYF. The CDR3 bases are TGCAGCGTTGAAACGGGACTAGACTACGAGCAGTACTTC.

This clonotype was recorded a few times. V gene TRBV7-3 combines with J gene TRBJ2-5; D perhaps matches TRBD1 (6 bases). Germline CDR1 is SGHTA and CDR2 is FQGTGA. Trimming left V 6 bases short and J 3 bases short, with 11 bases between. The CDR3 totals 13 residues. CDR3 bases: TGTGCCAGCAGATCACAGGGAGAAGAGACCCAGTACTTC. It is translated as CASRSQGEETQYF.

This clonotype was seen ten or more times. The V and J genes are TRBV4-2 and TRBJ2-7; weak D call: TRBD2 (5 bases). The V gene's germline CDR1 is LGHNA and CDR2 YNFKEQ. The CDR3 sequence is 13 residues long. Trimming stripped 3 bases from V and 3 bases from J, with 9 bases between. Written as DNA, the CDR3 is TGTGCCAGCAGCCAGTACCGGGGCTACGAGCAGTACTTC. It yields the protein CASSQYRGYEQYF.

The chain uses TRBV20-1 and TRBJ2-7, with TRBD1 matching over 7 bases. Germline CDR1 and CDR2: DFQATT and SNEGSKA (reference sequence). The CDR3 has 13 amino acids. V lost 6 bases and J lost 0; bases outside the gene matches: 5. DNA for the CDR3: TGCAGTGCATGGGACAGCGGCTCCTACGAGCAGTACTTC. Amino acid sequence: CSAWDSGSYEQYF.

This clonotype was counted many times. The chain joins TRBV7-9 to TRBJ2-1, with D unclear. The CDR3 has 16 residues. With 1 base removed from V and 3 bases from J, the gap between germline ends came to 13 bases. From germline, CDR1 is SEHNR and CDR2 FQNEAQ (reference sequence). The CDR3 is CASSLDTVTNYNEQFF. The CDR3 DNA reads as TGTGCCAGCAGCTTAGATACTGTGACAAACTACAATGAGCAGTTCTTC.

The sample holds a few counts of this clonotype. The V gene is TRBV20-1, the J gene TRBJ2-7, with a weak D call TRBD1 (6 bases). The CDR3 is 14 amino acids. V dropped 0 bases and J dropped 3 bases, with 12 bases sitting between them. Germline V lookup: CDR1 DFQATT, CDR2 SNEGSKA (reference sequence). For the CDR3, the DNA is TGCAGTGCTAGAGATCAGGGACAAGGCTACGAGCAGTACTTC. Translated: CSARDQGQGYEQYF.

V usage is TRBV7-8 and J usage is TRBJ2-7; D possibly corresponds to TRBD1 (6 bases). Germline V gene lookup returns CDR1 SGHVS and CDR2 FQNEAQ. The CDR3 sequence is 13 residues long. V gave up 1 base and J gave up 7 bases, with 11 bases separating them. The DNA for the CDR3 is TGTGCCAGCAGCTTAGTTCCAGGGGTGGAGCAGTACTTC. It yields the protein CASSLVPGVEQYF.

The V and J genes are TRBV3-1 and TRBJ2-5; 7 bases agree with TRBD2. This CDR3 has 19 residues. CDR1 is LGHDT, CDR2 YNNKEL, per germline (reference sequence). The V and J ends lost 0 bases and 1 base, in that order; junction bases with no gene match: 14. The CDR3 region is CASSQDHGSSGASQETQYF. The CDR3 DNA sequence: TGTGCCAGCAGCCAAGATCATGGTTCCAGCGGGGCTTCCCAAGAGACCCAGTACTTC.

The sample holds many counts of this clonotype. The chain has TRBV29-1 and TRBJ2-7, with 10 bases aligning to TRBD2. The CDR3 contains 13 residues. With 7 bases clipped from V and 3 bases from J, the junction kept 6 bases outside the gene matches. CDR1 is SQVTM and CDR2 is ANQGSEA in the germline V gene. The CDR3: CSALAGASYEQYF. The CDR3 region has the DNA TGCAGCGCCCTAGCGGGGGCCAGCTACGAGCAGTACTTC.

This clonotype was seen ten or more times. V and J are TRBV7-9 and TRBJ1-1, with D possibly being TRBD1 (6 bases). This CDR3 region has 11 residues. Germline CDR1 and CDR2: SEHNR and FQNEAQ (reference sequence). The V end lost 5 bases, the J end lost 12 bases, and 13 bases lay between the germline ends. CDR3 DNA: TGTGCCAGCAGCGCCTCCCAGGGGACTTTCTTT. Translation: CASSASQGTFF.